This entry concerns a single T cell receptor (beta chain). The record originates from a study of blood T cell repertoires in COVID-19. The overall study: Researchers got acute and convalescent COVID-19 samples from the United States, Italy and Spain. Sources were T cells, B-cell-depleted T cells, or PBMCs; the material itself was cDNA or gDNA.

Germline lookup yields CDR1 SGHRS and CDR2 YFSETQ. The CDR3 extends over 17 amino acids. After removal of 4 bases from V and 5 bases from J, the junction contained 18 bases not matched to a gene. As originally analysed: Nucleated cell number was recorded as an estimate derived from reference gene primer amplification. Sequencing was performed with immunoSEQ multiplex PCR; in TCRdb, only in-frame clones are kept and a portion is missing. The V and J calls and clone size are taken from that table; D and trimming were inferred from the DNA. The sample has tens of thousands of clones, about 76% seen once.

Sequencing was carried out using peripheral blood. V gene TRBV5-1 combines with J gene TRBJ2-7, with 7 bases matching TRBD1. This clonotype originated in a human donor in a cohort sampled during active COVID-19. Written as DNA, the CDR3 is TGCGCCAGCAGCCTTAGGGGGCGTGTAGTACGGATCCACGAGCAGTACTTC. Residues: CASSLRGRVVRIHEQYF. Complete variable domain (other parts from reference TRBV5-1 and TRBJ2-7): KAGVTQTPRYLIKTRGQQVTLSCSPISGHRSVSWYQQTPGQGLQFLFEYFSETQRNKGNFPGRFSGRQFSNSRSEMNVSTLELGDSALYLCASSLRGRVVRIHEQYFGPGTRLTVT.